The source of this TCR beta chain is a study of cytomegalovirus exposure and HLA in healthy donors. Whole-study context: Most genotyped donors, approximately 81% of about 360, had Caucasian-associated genetic ancestry.

Donors had nominal health at sampling but likely had unrecorded immune exposures. Details on this clone: Its target is unknown. The same CDR3 is also encoded by other DNA sequences in this sample.

Study-wide findings and caveats: The study carried out a later analysis of TCR beta sequences. It associated 15,000 to 20,000 of them with specific HLA alleles at a false discovery rate of 0.05.

V dropped 2 bases and J dropped 0 bases, with 9 bases sitting between them. The CDR3 has 15 residues. Per the germline V gene, CDR1 is MRHNA and CDR2 is SNTAGT. A multiplex PCR was run with 60 Vbeta primers and 13 Jbeta primers. Generated by immunoSEQ multiplex PCR, the TCRdb table keeps only in-frame clones and is missing some. The sample consists of roughly 240,000 clones, around 80% of them appearing once. Sequencing used PBMCs. The sequence was collected from a woman aged 40 to 49 in good health and CMV-seropositive. The rearrangement joins TRBV6-4 to TRBJ2-3; weak D call: TRBD2 (7 bases). CDR3 loop: CASSDGGASTDTQYF. CDR3 DNA: TGTGCCAGCAGTGACGGGGGGGCAAGCACAGATACGCAGTATTTT.